This T cell receptor beta chain was obtained from a study of blood T cells in healthy people across ages. Looking at the study overall: Capture by template switching was about one barcoded beta molecule per two T cells. The study's findings and limits: Naive T cell percentage showed a strong correlation with TCR beta diversity. For the donors, CMV status was unknown and possibly confounded expanded clonotype changes.

The CDR3 consists of 13 residues. From germline, CDR1 is SNHLY and CDR2 FYNNEI. Regarding this clonotype: What it binds is not known.

A sample-barcoded 5' primer and a J-beta primer mix were used in a second PCR of roughly 6 to 11 cycles. TCRdb itself ran the 5' RACE reads through MiXCR, one entry per CDR3 protein. The sample holds approximately 600,000 distinct CDR3 sequences; roughly three fifths are singletons and the top ten take 30% to 40%. The V and J genes are TRBV2 and TRBJ2-4, with 7 bases identical to TRBD1. Gene TRBJ2-7 matches the end of the DNA better, so the J call may be wrong. The sequenced material came from blood. The source of this sequence is a man aged 60-69 years in good health. The CDR3 spells CASSRDRKYEQYF. The CDR3, as DNA: TGTGCCAGCAGCCGGGACAGAAAATACGAGCAGTACTTC.